Listed below are T cell receptor beta chains from one sample, sequenced in a study of early T cells in non-severe SARS-CoV-2 infection. TCRdb redid the calling of the 5' RACE reads with MiXCR, one entry per CDR3 protein. The profile shows about 63,000 distinct CDR3 sequences, 10% to 15% of them singletons. The sample comprised whole blood. These receptors came from an adult who was a healthcare worker with PCR-confirmed SARS-CoV-2 infection or an uninfected control (not recorded which). Both conserved end residues are part of each CDR3. The order of the fields is V gene, clone size, J gene, D gene, CDR3 protein, CDR3 DNA. D genes are given only for firm matches. Some rows have no size entry. The others give once, few or many, or a class for an expanded clone.

v_call: TRBV5-1; clone_size: many; j_call: TRBJ1-5; d_call: TRBD1; cdr3_aa: CASSLWGQGDNQPQHF; cdr3_nt: TGCGCCAGCAGCCTATGGGGACAGGGTGACAATCAGCCCCAGCATTTT
v_call: TRBV19; clone_size: few; j_call: TRBJ2-5; d_call: TRBD1; cdr3_aa: CASTPSLGQAAGTQYF; cdr3_nt: TGTGCCAGTACACCGTCGTTGGGACAGGCGGCGGGGACCCAGTACTTC
v_call: TRBV18; clone_size: few; j_call: TRBJ2-3; d_call: -; cdr3_aa: CASSPGAETTDTQYF; cdr3_nt: TGTGCCAGCTCACCAGGGGCGGAGACCACAGATACGCAGTATTTT
v_call: TRBV5-1; clone_size: many; j_call: TRBJ2-7; d_call: -; cdr3_aa: CASSSGTNYEQYF; cdr3_nt: TGCGCCAGCAGCTCCGGGACAAACTACGAGCAGTACTTC
v_call: TRBV9; clone_size: many; j_call: TRBJ1-4; d_call: TRBD1; cdr3_aa: CASSVALAGTGEEKLFF; cdr3_nt: TGTGCCAGCAGCGTAGCCCTTGCCGGGACAGGGGAAGAAAAACTGTTTTTT
v_call: TRBV12-3/TRBV12-4; clone_size: many; j_call: TRBJ2-7; d_call: -; cdr3_aa: CASRPNGDPSHEQYF; cdr3_nt: TGTGCCAGCAGGCCAAACGGTGACCCGTCCCACGAGCAGTACTTC
v_call: TRBV7-6; clone_size: many; j_call: TRBJ2-3; d_call: -; cdr3_aa: CASSLGTADTQYF; cdr3_nt: TGTGCCAGCAGCTTAGGGACAGCAGATACGCAGTATTTT
v_call: TRBV20-1; clone_size: -; j_call: TRBJ2-2; d_call: -; cdr3_aa: CSARMTNRRTGELFF; cdr3_nt: TGCAGTGCTAGAATGACAAACAGACGCACCGGGGAGCTGTTTTTT
v_call: TRBV7-9; clone_size: few; j_call: TRBJ2-5; d_call: -; cdr3_aa: CASSLGGGGRQETQYF; cdr3_nt: TGTGCCAGCAGCTTGGGCGGCGGGGGCCGCCAAGAGACCCAGTACTTC
v_call: TRBV12-3/TRBV12-4; clone_size: few; j_call: TRBJ1-1; d_call: -; cdr3_aa: CASSFKGDTEAFF; cdr3_nt: TGTGCCAGCAGTTTTAAGGGGGACACTGAAGCTTTCTTT
v_call: TRBV6-5; clone_size: few; j_call: TRBJ2-4; d_call: TRBD1; cdr3_aa: CASSQTGGGRNIQYF; cdr3_nt: TGTGCCAGCAGCCAAACAGGGGGCGGTCGGAACATTCAGTACTTC
v_call: TRBV3-1; clone_size: many; j_call: TRBJ2-2; d_call: TRBD1; cdr3_aa: CASSQGGTGNTGELFF; cdr3_nt: TGTGCCAGCAGCCAAGGAGGGACAGGGAACACCGGGGAGCTGTTTTTT
v_call: TRBV5-1; clone_size: few; j_call: TRBJ2-6; d_call: -; cdr3_aa: CASRDVLYSGANVLTF; cdr3_nt: TGCGCCAGCAGGGACGTTTTATACTCTGGGGCCAACGTCCTGACTTTC
v_call: TRBV9; clone_size: few; j_call: TRBJ1-6; d_call: -; cdr3_aa: CASSVEQGYNSPLHF; cdr3_nt: TGTGCCAGCAGCGTAGAGCAGGGATATAATTCACCCCTCCACTTT
v_call: TRBV7-6; clone_size: -; j_call: TRBJ2-1; d_call: -; cdr3_aa: CASSPGLVDEQFF; cdr3_nt: TGTGCCAGCAGCCCCGGACTCGTCGATGAGCAGTTCTTC
v_call: TRBV12-3/TRBV12-4; clone_size: many; j_call: TRBJ2-2; d_call: -; cdr3_aa: CASTRPTGGELFF; cdr3_nt: TGTGCCAGCACACGTCCTACGGGCGGGGAGCTGTTTTTT
v_call: TRBV6-5; clone_size: -; j_call: TRBJ1-2; d_call: -; cdr3_aa: CASTASGVYGYTF; cdr3_nt: TGTGCCAGCACCGCCTCAGGGGTCTATGGCTACACCTTC
v_call: TRBV12-3/TRBV12-4; clone_size: few; j_call: TRBJ2-3; d_call: -; cdr3_aa: CASSRPLITQYF; cdr3_nt: TGTGCCAGCAGCAGACCGCTTATCACGCAGTATTTT
v_call: TRBV5-6; clone_size: -; j_call: TRBJ1-1; d_call: -; cdr3_aa: CASSFSGSNTEAFF; cdr3_nt: TGTGCCAGCAGCTTCTCAGGCTCGAACACTGAAGCTTTCTTT
v_call: TRBV7-2; clone_size: many; j_call: TRBJ2-1; d_call: -; cdr3_aa: CASSLNQVNEQFF; cdr3_nt: TGTGCCAGCAGCTTAAACCAAGTGAATGAGCAGTTCTTC